One and the same sample provided the 9 T cell receptor beta chains below, sequenced in a study of blood T cells in healthy people across ages. For the second PCR, which ran for about 7 to 11 cycles, a sample-barcoded 5' primer and a J-beta primer mix were used. MiXCR, run by TCRdb on the 5' RACE reads, gives a single entry per CDR3 protein. The table lists some 800,000 distinct CDR3 sequences, about 25% of them singletons. These data also featured in a second study, about T cells of mothers and their children.

The sample consisted of blood. The receptors were sampled from a boy aged 5-17 years in good health.

This chain connects TRBV18 to TRBJ2-7; D is undetermined. V gave up 3 bases and J gave up 1 base, with 10 bases separating them. In germline, CDR1 is KGHSH, CDR2 LQKENI. This CDR3 contains 14 residues. The CDR3, as DNA: TGTGCCAGCTCACCCATTAGACCTTCCTACGAGCAGTACTTC. Protein: CASSPIRPSYEQYF.

This chain joins TRBV12-5 and TRBJ2-1; D remains unclear. V dropped 7 bases and J dropped 5 bases, with 21 bases sitting between them. The CDR3 loop spans 16 amino acids. In germline, CDR1 is LGHNT, CDR2 FRNRAP. CDR3 nucleotide sequence: TGTGCTAGTGATTTAGACAAGGGCCCTTCGAACAATGAGCAGTTCTTC. Translating it yields CASDLDKGPSNNEQFF.

The CDR3 here is CASSFLPGGLGSGTGELFF. CDR3 in DNA: TGTGCCAGCAGTTTCTTGCCAGGGGGCTTGGGTTCAGGCACCGGGGAGCTGTTTTTT. The chain joins TRBV12-3 or TRBV12-4 to TRBJ2-2, with 8 bases that match TRBD1. V lost 3 bases and J lost 4; bases outside the gene matches: 16. The CDR3 consists of 19 residues.

This clonotype was found a few times. The V and J genes are TRBV12-3 or TRBV12-4 and TRBJ2-3; TRBD1 aligns across 8 bases. The CDR3 extends over 14 amino acids. The V segment lost 6 bases and the J segment 8 bases; nucleotides outside the gene matches: 10. CDR3 DNA sequence: TGTGCCAGCAGGCCGCAGGGGGCGCAGGGTACGCAGTATTTT. Translating it yields CASRPQGAQGTQYF.

This clonotype was observed a few times. The rearrangement joins TRBV7-2 to TRBJ1-6; possible D gene TRBD1, 6 bases. The CDR3 runs 17 residues. CDR1 and CDR2 (germline): SGHTA, FQGNSA. With 5 bases removed from V and 14 bases from J, the gap between germline ends came to 28 bases. For the CDR3, the DNA is TGTGCCAGCAGCCCCCGCGTGGGCCCTAGGGGGGTTTTAGCCCTCCACTTT. Protein: CASSPRVGPRGVLALHF.

This clonotype appeared a few times. The chain joins TRBV7-2 to TRBJ2-2; no reliable D call. There are 13 residues in the CDR3. Germline CDR1 is SGHTA and CDR2 is FQGNSA. V lost 3 bases, J lost 3 bases, and 5 bases lay in between. Here the CDR3 reads CASSFRDTGELFF. Here the CDR3 DNA reads TGTGCCAGCAGCTTTAGGGACACCGGGGAGCTGTTTTTT.

The chain combines TRBV3-1 with TRBJ1-2; possibly TRBD1 for D (5 bases). This CDR3 contains 14 residues. Germline CDR1 LGHDT, CDR2 YNNKEL (reference sequence). The V gene lost 4 bases and the J gene lost 8 bases, with 17 bases spanning the gap. The CDR3 DNA is TGTGCCAGCAGCCGGCGCGAAGGACAAGGAGGCTACACCTTC. Translation gives CASSRREGQGGYTF.

This clonotype has just a few counts. This chain joins TRBV6-2 or TRBV6-3 and TRBJ1-2, with D possibly being TRBD1 (5 bases). V lost 5 bases and J lost 4, with 14 bases in between. CDR1 and CDR2 (germline): MNHEY, SVGEGT. CDR3 length: 14 amino acids. The CDR3 spells CASSQVTDTYGYTF. CDR3 in DNA: TGTGCCAGCAGTCAGGTGACAGATACCTATGGCTACACCTTC.

To note about this clonotype: A read error may produce the germline difference seen at one junction end. This sequence joins TRBV3-1 and TRBJ2-3, with 8 bases that match TRBD2. This CDR3 is built from 11 residues. Germline V gives CDR1 LGHDT, CDR2 YNNKEL (reference sequence). The CDR3 loop reads CANSREGTQYF. As DNA, the CDR3 is TGTGCCAACAGCCGGGAGGGGACGCAGTATTTT.